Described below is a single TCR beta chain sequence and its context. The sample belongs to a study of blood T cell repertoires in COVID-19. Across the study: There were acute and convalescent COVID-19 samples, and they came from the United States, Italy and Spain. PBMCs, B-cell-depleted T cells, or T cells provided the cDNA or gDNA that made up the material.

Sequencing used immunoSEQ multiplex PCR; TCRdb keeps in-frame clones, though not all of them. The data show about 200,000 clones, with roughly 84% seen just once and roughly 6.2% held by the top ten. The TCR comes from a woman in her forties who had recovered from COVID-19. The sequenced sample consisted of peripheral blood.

The CDR3 reads CASRLGTSQYF. The CDR3 nucleotides read TGTGCCAGCAGACTCGGGACTAGTCAGTACTTC. The chain carries TRBV6-6 and TRBJ2-5, with TRBD2 matching over 8 bases. The ends lost 6 bases at V and 11 bases at J; junction bases unmatched: 5. The CDR3 is 11 amino acids. Germline V gene data show CDR1 as MNHNY and CDR2 as SVGAGI (reference sequence).